This T cell receptor beta chain was sequenced during a study of blood T cell repertoires in COVID-19. As for the study in general: Acute and convalescent COVID-19 specimens originated in the United States, Italy and Spain. Sources were T cells, B-cell-depleted T cells, or PBMCs; the material itself was cDNA or gDNA.

As handled by the study authors: Using reference gene primer amplification, nucleated cell counts were estimated. TCRdb's copy holds only in-frame clones and misses some; the assay was immunoSEQ multiplex PCR. That table supplies the V and J calls and clone size; D and trimming were determined from the DNA. The sample lists 240,000 or so clones, just under 85% seen once, with 1.9% in the top ten. This clone has at least ten counts. V shed 3 bases and J 1 base; nucleotides not matched to a gene: 8. Germline assignment: CDR1 KGHSH and CDR2 LQKENI. This CDR3 is 16 amino acids long. The receptor's source is a woman aged 80 or over with acute or convalescent COVID-19. Sequencing used peripheral blood. This chain joins TRBV18 and TRBJ1-1, with 7 bases identical to TRBD1. The CDR3 spells CASSPHGGQENTEAFF. Here the CDR3 DNA reads TGTGCCAGCTCACCTCACGGTGGACAGGAGAACACTGAAGCTTTCTTT.